This is a list of T cell receptor beta chains from one sample in a study of T cell repertoires in aging, cancer and after chemotherapy. TCRdb reprocessed the multiplex PCR reads via MiXCR and lists one record per CDR3 protein. This table holds roughly 6,000 distinct CDR3 sequences, about 20% found once. Sequencing was performed on blood. The origin of the receptors is a human donor with a blood cancer. Both conserved end residues are part of each CDR3. A D gene is named only where the DNA matches it firmly. Size values are once, few and many counts, or a class for expanded clones, and some rows have none.

j_gene: TRBJ1-6; abundance: once; v_gene: TRBV28; d_gene: .; CDR3nt: TGTGCCAGCAGTCCACGAAATAATTCACCCCTCCACTTT; CDR3aa: CASSPRNNSPLHF
j_gene: TRBJ2-3; abundance: few; v_gene: TRBV12-3/TRBV12-4; d_gene: TRBD2; CDR3nt: TGTGCCAGCAAACTAGCGGGGGGGCCTGTTACGCAGTATTTT; CDR3aa: CASKLAGGPVTQYF
j_gene: TRBJ2-1; abundance: few; v_gene: TRBV7-9; d_gene: .; CDR3nt: TGTGCCAGCAGCTTAGCGCTCTTCAATGAGCAGTTCTTC; CDR3aa: CASSLALFNEQFF
j_gene: TRBJ1-1; abundance: few; v_gene: TRBV27; d_gene: .; CDR3nt: TGTGCCAGCAGTTTGTGGTCGCACACTGAAGCTTTCTTT; CDR3aa: CASSLWSHTEAFF
j_gene: TRBJ2-2; abundance: once; v_gene: TRBV27; d_gene: TRBD1; CDR3nt: TGTGCCAGCAGCCGATACCGCGGCAGGGGGCTAGGGGAGCTGTTTTTT; CDR3aa: CASSRYRGRGLGELFF
j_gene: TRBJ1-5; abundance: .; v_gene: TRBV6-5; d_gene: .; CDR3nt: TGTGCCAGCAGAGACATGGTGATGGGGCCCCAGCATTTT; CDR3aa: CASRDMVMGPQHF
j_gene: TRBJ1-4; abundance: .; v_gene: TRBV5-4; d_gene: .; CDR3nt: TGTGCCAGCAGCTTGGGGGGCCGCGGGGAAAAACTGTTTTTT; CDR3aa: CASSLGGRGEKLFF
j_gene: TRBJ1-1; abundance: .; v_gene: TRBV2; d_gene: .; CDR3nt: TGTGCCAGCAGTATCGACCGGAACACTGAAGCTTTCTTT; CDR3aa: CASSIDRNTEAFF
j_gene: TRBJ2-2; abundance: few; v_gene: TRBV9; d_gene: .; CDR3nt: TGTGCCAGCAGCCCCACCACGATGGGGTGGGGTAATCGTCTCGGGGAGCTGTTTTTT; CDR3aa: CASSPTTMGWGNRLGELFF
j_gene: TRBJ2-7; abundance: few; v_gene: TRBV12-3/TRBV12-4; d_gene: .; CDR3nt: TGTGCCAGCAGCCCGAACTACGAGCAGTACTTC; CDR3aa: CASSPNYEQYF
j_gene: TRBJ1-3; abundance: medium-sized; v_gene: TRBV30; d_gene: .; CDR3nt: TGTGCCTGGACATTCTCTGGAAACACCATATATTTT; CDR3aa: CAWTFSGNTIYF
j_gene: TRBJ1-1; abundance: few; v_gene: TRBV18; d_gene: .; CDR3nt: TGTGCCGACCAGGCGGGGCCGAACACTGAAGCTTTCTTT; CDR3aa: CADQAGPNTEAFF
j_gene: TRBJ2-1; abundance: medium-sized; v_gene: TRBV7-2; d_gene: TRBD1; CDR3nt: TGTGCCAGCAGCGGCCGGACAGGGAAATCCAATGAGCAGTTCTTC; CDR3aa: CASSGRTGKSNEQFF
j_gene: TRBJ2-2; abundance: medium-sized; v_gene: TRBV7-9; d_gene: TRBD2; CDR3nt: TGTGCCAGCAGCTTATCCACGGGGGGGCGAACCGGGGAGCTGTTTTTT; CDR3aa: CASSLSTGGRTGELFF
j_gene: TRBJ2-7; abundance: few; v_gene: TRBV28; d_gene: .; CDR3nt: TGTGCCAGCAGTCCGGGCTACGAGCAGTACTTC; CDR3aa: CASSPGYEQYF
j_gene: TRBJ2-1; abundance: .; v_gene: TRBV5-1; d_gene: TRBD2; CDR3nt: TGCGCCAGCAGCTTGGGACTAGCGGGGGGCTTATACAATGAGCAGTTCTTC; CDR3aa: CASSLGLAGGLYNEQFF
j_gene: TRBJ2-2; abundance: medium-sized; v_gene: TRBV27; d_gene: .; CDR3nt: TGTGCCAGCAGTTTAGTGTCGGGGGCGAACACCGGGGAGCTGTTTTTT; CDR3aa: CASSLVSGANTGELFF
j_gene: TRBJ2-1; abundance: few; v_gene: TRBV7-9; d_gene: TRBD1; CDR3nt: TGTGCCAGCAGTTCCACTTTAGGGGACAGGGGAATCGATGAGCAGTTCTTC; CDR3aa: CASSSTLGDRGIDEQFF
j_gene: TRBJ2-2; abundance: .; v_gene: TRBV11-2; d_gene: .; CDR3nt: TGTGCCAGCAGCTTATTAATAGCGGATAACACCGGGGAGCTGTTTTTT; CDR3aa: CASSLLIADNTGELFF
j_gene: TRBJ2-1; abundance: medium-sized; v_gene: TRBV18; d_gene: TRBD2; CDR3nt: TGTGCCAGCTCACAGCGGACTAGCGGAGACAATGAGCAGTTCTTC; CDR3aa: CASSQRTSGDNEQFF
j_gene: TRBJ2-7; abundance: few; v_gene: TRBV6-2/TRBV6-3; d_gene: .; CDR3nt: TGTGCCAGCAGTCCCCTGGGGGGACGAACCTCCTACGAGCAGTACTTC; CDR3aa: CASSPLGGRTSYEQYF
j_gene: TRBJ2-7; abundance: medium-sized; v_gene: TRBV27; d_gene: .; CDR3nt: TGTGCCAGCAGTTTATTATCAGGCCTGGGAACCTACGAGCAGTACTTC; CDR3aa: CASSLLSGLGTYEQYF
j_gene: TRBJ1-5; abundance: medium-sized; v_gene: TRBV19; d_gene: .; CDR3nt: TGTGCCAGTAGTATCGGCGCGACGGGTCAGCCCCAGCATTTT; CDR3aa: CASSIGATGQPQHF
j_gene: TRBJ2-1; abundance: few; v_gene: TRBV5-1; d_gene: .; CDR3nt: TGCGCCAGCAGTCTGGACAGTCTATACAATGAGCAGTTCTTC; CDR3aa: CASSLDSLYNEQFF
j_gene: TRBJ1-2; abundance: .; v_gene: TRBV4-2; d_gene: .; CDR3nt: TGCGCCAGCAGCCAAGATTCCGGGGGAGGCTACACCTTC; CDR3aa: CASSQDSGGGYTF
j_gene: TRBJ1-1; abundance: medium-sized; v_gene: TRBV30; d_gene: .; CDR3nt: TGTGCCTGGGGCGGCGGCAGCTTGAACACTGAAGCTTTCTTT; CDR3aa: CAWGGGSLNTEAFF
j_gene: TRBJ1-3; abundance: .; v_gene: TRBV7-9; d_gene: .; CDR3nt: TGTGCCAGCAGCCAAAGGGGAGGGTCTGGAAACACCATATATTTT; CDR3aa: CASSQRGGSGNTIYF
j_gene: TRBJ1-6; abundance: medium-sized; v_gene: TRBV18; d_gene: TRBD1; CDR3nt: TGTGCCAGCTCACCCAACAGGGGGAGAGGTTCACCCCTCCACTTT; CDR3aa: CASSPNRGRGSPLHF
j_gene: TRBJ1-4; abundance: few; v_gene: TRBV20-1; d_gene: .; CDR3nt: TGCAGTGCCAAACCACTGTCCACTAATGAAAAACTGTTTTTT; CDR3aa: CSAKPLSTNEKLFF
j_gene: TRBJ2-1; abundance: medium-sized; v_gene: TRBV5-4; d_gene: TRBD2; CDR3nt: TGTGCCAGCAGCCGGGGGACTAGCGGGAGATTGGGGGAGCAGTTCTTC; CDR3aa: CASSRGTSGRLGEQFF
j_gene: TRBJ1-4; abundance: medium-sized; v_gene: TRBV27; d_gene: .; CDR3nt: TGTGCCAGCAGTTTATTGGACAGTAATGAAAAACTGTTTTTT; CDR3aa: CASSLLDSNEKLFF
j_gene: TRBJ2-7; abundance: .; v_gene: TRBV12-3/TRBV12-4; d_gene: .; CDR3nt: TGTGCCAGCAGTTTAATTGGGGGGCGGGTGCAGTACTTC; CDR3aa: CASSLIGGRVQYF
j_gene: TRBJ2-3; abundance: medium-sized; v_gene: TRBV6-4; d_gene: TRBD2; CDR3nt: TGTGCCAGCAGTGACTCGACTAGCGGGGGGGCAGATACGCAGTATTTT; CDR3aa: CASSDSTSGGADTQYF
j_gene: TRBJ1-5; abundance: few; v_gene: TRBV18; d_gene: TRBD1; CDR3nt: TGTGCCAGCTCAGAAGGACAGGGGAACAATCAGCCCCAGCATTTT; CDR3aa: CASSEGQGNNQPQHF
j_gene: TRBJ2-3; abundance: once; v_gene: TRBV2; d_gene: TRBD2; CDR3nt: TGTGCCACGACGCCGAGGGTAGCGGGGGGCGCTAGCACAGATACGCAGTATTTT; CDR3aa: CATTPRVAGGASTDTQYF
j_gene: TRBJ2-1; abundance: .; v_gene: TRBV5-1; d_gene: TRBD1; CDR3nt: TGCGCCAGCAGCCCGACAGGGGGCTCCTACAATGATCAGTTCTTC; CDR3aa: CASSPTGGSYNDQFF